The T cell receptor (beta chain) described here comes from a study of cytomegalovirus exposure and HLA in healthy donors. Data came from immunoSEQ multiplex PCR; TCRdb stores just in-frame clones and leaves some out. The sample yields 150,000 to 200,000 clones, 85% seen once. This CDR3 has 14 residues. V trimming: 4 bases; J trimming: 1 base; junction bases outside the gene matches: 2. Per the germline V gene, CDR1 is SEHNR and CDR2 is FQNEAQ (reference sequence). The V call is TRBV7-9, the J call TRBJ2-3, with 7 bases fitting TRBD2. This clonotype was obtained from a man younger than 30 in good health and CMV-seropositive. The specimen sequenced was PBMCs. CDR3 DNA: TGTGCCAGCAGCTCCAGCGGGGGCACAGATACGCAGTATTTT. It yields the protein CASSSSGGTDTQYF.